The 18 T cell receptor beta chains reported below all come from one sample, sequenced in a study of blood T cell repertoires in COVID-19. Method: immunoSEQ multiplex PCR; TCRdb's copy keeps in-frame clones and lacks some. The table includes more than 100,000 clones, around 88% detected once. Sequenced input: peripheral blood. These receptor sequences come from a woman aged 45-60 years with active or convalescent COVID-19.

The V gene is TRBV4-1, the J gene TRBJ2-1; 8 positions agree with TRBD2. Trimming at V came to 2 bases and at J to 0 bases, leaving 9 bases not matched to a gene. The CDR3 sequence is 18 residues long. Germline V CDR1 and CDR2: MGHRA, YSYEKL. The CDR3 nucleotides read TGCGCCAGCAGCCAAATGCGGGAGGCACCCCTCTCCTACAATGAGCAGTTCTTC. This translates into CASSQMREAPLSYNEQFF.

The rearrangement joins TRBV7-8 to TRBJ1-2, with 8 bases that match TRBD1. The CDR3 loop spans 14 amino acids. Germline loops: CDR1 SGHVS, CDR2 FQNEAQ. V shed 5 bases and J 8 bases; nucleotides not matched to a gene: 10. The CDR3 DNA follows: TGTGCCAGCAGCCCAAGGACAGGGAAGATGGGCTACACCTTC. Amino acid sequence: CASSPRTGKMGYTF.

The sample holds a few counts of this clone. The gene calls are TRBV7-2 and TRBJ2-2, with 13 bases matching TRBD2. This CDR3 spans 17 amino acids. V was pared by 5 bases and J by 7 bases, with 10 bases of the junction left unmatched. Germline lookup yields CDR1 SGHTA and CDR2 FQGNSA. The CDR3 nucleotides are TGTGCCAGCAGCAAGGGACTAGCGGGGTCCTGGGACGGGGAGCTGTTTTTT. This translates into CASSKGLAGSWDGELFF.

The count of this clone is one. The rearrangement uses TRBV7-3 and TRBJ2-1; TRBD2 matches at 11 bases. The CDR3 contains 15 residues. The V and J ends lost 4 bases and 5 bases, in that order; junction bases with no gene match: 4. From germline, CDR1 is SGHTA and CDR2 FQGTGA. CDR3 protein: CASSSMTSGNNEQFF. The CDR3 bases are TGTGCCAGCAGCTCCATGACTAGCGGGAACAATGAGCAGTTCTTC.

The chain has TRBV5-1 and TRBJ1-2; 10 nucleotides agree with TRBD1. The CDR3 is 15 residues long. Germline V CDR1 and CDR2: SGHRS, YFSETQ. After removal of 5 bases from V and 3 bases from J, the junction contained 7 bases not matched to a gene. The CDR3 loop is CASREGQGVYYGYTF. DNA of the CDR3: TGCGCCAGCAGGGAAGGACAGGGGGTTTACTATGGCTACACCTTC.

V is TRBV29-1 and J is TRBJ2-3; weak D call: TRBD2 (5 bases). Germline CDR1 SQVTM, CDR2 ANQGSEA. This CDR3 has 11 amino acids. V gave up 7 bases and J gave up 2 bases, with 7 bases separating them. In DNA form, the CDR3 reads TGCAGCGGACTATCCACAGATACGCAGTATTTT. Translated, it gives CSGLSTDTQYF.

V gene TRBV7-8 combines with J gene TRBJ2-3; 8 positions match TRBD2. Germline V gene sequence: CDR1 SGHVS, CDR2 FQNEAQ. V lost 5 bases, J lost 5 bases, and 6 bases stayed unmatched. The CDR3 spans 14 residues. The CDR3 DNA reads TGTGCCAGCAGCCTGGGACTAGGAGGAGATACGCAGTATTTT. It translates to CASSLGLGGDTQYF. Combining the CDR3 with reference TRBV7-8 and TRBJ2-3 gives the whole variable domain GAGVSQSPRYKVAKRGQDVALRCDPISGHVSLFWYQQALGQGPEFLTYFQNEAQLDKSGLPSDRFFAERPEGSVSTLKIQRTQQEDSAVYLCASSLGLGGDTQYFGPGTRLTVL.

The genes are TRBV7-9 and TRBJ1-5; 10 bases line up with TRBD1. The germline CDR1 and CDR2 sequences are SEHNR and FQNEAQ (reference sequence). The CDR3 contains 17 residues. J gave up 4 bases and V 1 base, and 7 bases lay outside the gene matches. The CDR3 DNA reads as TGTGCCAGCAGCTTAGGTTCGGGACAGGGGTTTAATCAGCCCCAGCATTTT. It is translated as CASSLGSGQGFNQPQHF.

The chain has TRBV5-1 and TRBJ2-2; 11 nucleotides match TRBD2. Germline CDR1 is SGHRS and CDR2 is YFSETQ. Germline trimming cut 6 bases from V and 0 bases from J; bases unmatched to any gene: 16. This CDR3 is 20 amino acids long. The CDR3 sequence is CASNKLAGVGALTNTGELFF. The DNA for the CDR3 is TGCGCCAGCAACAAACTAGCGGGAGTGGGGGCCCTCACGAACACCGGGGAGCTGTTTTTT.

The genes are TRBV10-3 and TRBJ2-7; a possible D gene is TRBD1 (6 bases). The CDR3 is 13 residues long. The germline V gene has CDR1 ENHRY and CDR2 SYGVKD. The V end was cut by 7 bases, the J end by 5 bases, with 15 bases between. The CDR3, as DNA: TGTGCCATCAAGGACAGAATTACCAACGAGCAGTACTTC. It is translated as CAIKDRITNEQYF.

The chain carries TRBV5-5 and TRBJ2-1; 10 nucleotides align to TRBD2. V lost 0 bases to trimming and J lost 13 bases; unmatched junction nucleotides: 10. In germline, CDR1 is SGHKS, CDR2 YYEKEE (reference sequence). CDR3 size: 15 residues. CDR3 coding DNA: TGTGCCAGCAGCTTGGTAACAGCGGGAGGGATAGGTCAGTTCTTC. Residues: CASSLVTAGGIGQFF.

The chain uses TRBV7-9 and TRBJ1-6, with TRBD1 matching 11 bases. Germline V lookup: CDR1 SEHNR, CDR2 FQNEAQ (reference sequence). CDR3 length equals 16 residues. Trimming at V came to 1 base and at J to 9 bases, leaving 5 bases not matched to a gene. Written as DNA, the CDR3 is TGTGCCAGCAGCTTAGGGACAGGGGGCGGAGGTTCACCCCTCCACTTT. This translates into CASSLGTGGGGSPLHF.

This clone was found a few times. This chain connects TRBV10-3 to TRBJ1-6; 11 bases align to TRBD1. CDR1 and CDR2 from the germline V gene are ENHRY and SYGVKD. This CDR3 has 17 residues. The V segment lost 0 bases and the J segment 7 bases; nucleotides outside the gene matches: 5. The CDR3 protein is CAISESDRGLVNSPLHF. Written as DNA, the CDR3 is TGTGCCATCAGTGAGTCGGACAGGGGGCTGGTCAATTCACCCCTCCACTTT.

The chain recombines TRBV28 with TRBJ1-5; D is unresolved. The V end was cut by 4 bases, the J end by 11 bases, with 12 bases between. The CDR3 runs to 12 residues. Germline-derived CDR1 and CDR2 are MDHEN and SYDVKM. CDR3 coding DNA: TGTGCCAGCAGTTCTTCCCCCCCGGCCCAGCATTTT. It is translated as CASSSSPPAQHF.

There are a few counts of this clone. The CDR3 nucleotides read TGTGCCAGCAGCAGAGCCAAAGAGACCCAGTACTTC. This codes for CASSRAKETQYF. V usage is TRBV7-2 and J usage is TRBJ2-5; D is undetermined. V was pared by 5 bases and J by 3 bases, with 7 bases between. The CDR3 totals 12 residues. Germline values: CDR1 SGHTA, CDR2 FQGNSA. The full variable domain, rest sourced from reference TRBV7-2 and TRBJ2-5, is GAGVSQSPSNKVTEKGKDVELRCDPISGHTALYWYRQSLGQGLEFLIYFQGNSAPDKSGLPSDRFSAERTGGSVSTLTIQRTQQEDSAVYLCASSRAKETQYFGPGTRLLVL.

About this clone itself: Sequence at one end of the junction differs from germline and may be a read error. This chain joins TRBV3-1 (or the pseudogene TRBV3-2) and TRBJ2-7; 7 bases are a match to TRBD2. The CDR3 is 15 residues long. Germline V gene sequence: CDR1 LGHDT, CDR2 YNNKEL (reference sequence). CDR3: CATSQKLWGGDEQYF. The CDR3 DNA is TGTGCCACCAGCCAAAAGTTGTGGGGGGGGGACGAGCAGTACTTC.

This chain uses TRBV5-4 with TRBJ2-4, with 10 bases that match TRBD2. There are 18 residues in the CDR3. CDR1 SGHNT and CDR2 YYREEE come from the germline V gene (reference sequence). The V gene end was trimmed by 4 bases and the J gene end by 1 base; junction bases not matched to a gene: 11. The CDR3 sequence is CASSAALAGAGAKNIQYF. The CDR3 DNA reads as TGTGCCAGCAGCGCCGCCCTAGCGGGAGCCGGGGCCAAAAACATTCAGTACTTC.

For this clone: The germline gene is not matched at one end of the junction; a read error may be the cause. In DNA, the CDR3 is TGTGCCAGCAGTTATGAAGGGGGTGGGCCCAACGTCCTGACTTTC. As protein: CASSYEGGGPNVLTF. The V and J genes are TRBV11-2 and TRBJ2-6; D is possibly TRBD1 (6 bases). The CDR3 loop spans 15 amino acids. Germline V gives CDR1 SGHAT, CDR2 FQNNGV.